The 18 T cell receptor beta chains below come from one sample, sequenced in a study of cytomegalovirus exposure and HLA in healthy donors. Primers for the PCR totalled 60 Vbeta and 13 Jbeta. Assay: immunoSEQ multiplex PCR; the TCRdb copy retains only in-frame clones and omits some. The sample yields approximately 190,000 clones, roughly 80% seen once. The material sequenced was PBMCs. The receptors were sampled from a woman in her 30s in good health and CMV-seropositive.

The sample holds one count of this clone. The chain is built from TRBV7-9 and TRBJ1-2; the D gene is possibly TRBD1 (5 bases). Germline CDR1 is SEHNR and CDR2 is FQNEAQ (reference sequence). The CDR3 contains 11 residues. V lost 7 bases to trimming and J lost 6 bases, with 9 bases between them. In nucleotides, the CDR3 is TGTGCCAGCACCCGGGGGGATGGCTACACCTTC. It is translated as CASTRGDGYTF.

This rearrangement joins TRBV5-1 to TRBJ1-1; 7 bases map to TRBD1. Germline CDR1 and CDR2: SGHRS and YFSETQ. The CDR3 sequence is 19 residues long. Trimming removed 0 bases from V and 0 bases from J; junction bases left unmatched: 14. This CDR3 is CASSLVGQLQIDMNTEAFF. Here the CDR3 DNA reads TGCGCCAGCAGCTTGGTGGGACAGCTTCAAATTGACATGAACACTGAAGCTTTCTTT.

The genes are TRBV5-1 and TRBJ2-1; 9 bases are a match to TRBD1. CDR1 and CDR2 (germline): SGHRS, YFSETQ. This CDR3 contains 15 residues. The V and J ends lost 3 bases and 9 bases, in that order; junction bases with no gene match: 10. The CDR3: CASSYRTGAGIEQFF. In DNA, the CDR3 is TGCGCCAGCAGCTACCGGACAGGGGCCGGGATTGAGCAGTTCTTC.

This rearrangement joins TRBV6-1 to TRBJ2-7, with D maybe TRBD1 (6 bases). Germline CDR1 and CDR2: MNHNS and SASEGT. This CDR3 is built from 12 residues. V lost 4 bases to trimming and J lost 4 bases, with 8 bases between them. The CDR3 loop reads CASSVQGYEQYF. CDR3 nucleotide sequence: TGTGCCAGCAGTGTCCAGGGGTACGAGCAGTACTTC.

The V gene is TRBV5-1, the J gene TRBJ1-1; 10 bases line up with TRBD1. Germline CDR1 is SGHRS and CDR2 is YFSETQ. The CDR3 contains 14 residues. The J segment lost 3 bases and the V segment lost 3 bases, leaving 2 bases of the junction unmatched. In DNA, the CDR3 is TGCGCCAGCAGCTCGGGACAGGGGCACACTGAAGCTTTCTTT. This gives the protein CASSSGQGHTEAFF. The full variable domain, with the rest looked up from reference TRBV5-1 and TRBJ1-1, is KAGVTQTPRYLIKTRGQQVTLSCSPISGHRSVSWYQQTPGQGLQFLFEYFSETQRNKGNFPGRFSGRQFSNSRSEMNVSTLELGDSALYLCASSSGQGHTEAFFGQGTRLTVV.

The J gene is TRBJ2-4, the V gene TRBV21-1; TRBD2 reflects the table's D call only, with no check against the DNA. TRBV21-1 is listed as a pseudogene. CDR3 length: 10 residues. As DNA, the CDR3 is TGTGCCAGCATTGGTAATCTTGGAGGCTTC. This gives the protein CASIGNLGGF.

The genes are TRBV6-6 and TRBJ1-2; D not resolved. There are 14 residues in the CDR3. Germline-derived CDR1 and CDR2 are MNHNY and SVGAGI (reference sequence). Trimming shortened V by 2 bases and J by 0 bases, and 7 bases separated the two germline ends. The CDR3 coding sequence is TGTGCCAGCAGTTACGGGCAGGCTAACTATGGCTACACCTTC. Encoded protein: CASSYGQANYGYTF.

This clone was counted between two and nine times. The chain recombines TRBV4-2 with TRBJ2-7; D is undetermined. CDR3 length equals 16 residues. Germline V gives CDR1 LGHNA, CDR2 YNFKEQ. Trimming stripped 0 bases from V and 6 bases from J, with 18 bases between. CDR3 nucleotides: TGTGCCAGCAGCCAAGATCCCGTGGATCGGCGGATCGAGCAGTACTTC. Translating gives CASSQDPVDRRIEQYF.

The gene calls are TRBV7-9 and TRBJ1-4; D ambiguous. Germline V CDR1 and CDR2: SEHNR, FQNEAQ (reference sequence). V lost 5 bases and J 2 bases, leaving 15 bases between the germline ends. This CDR3 comprises 16 residues. This CDR3 is CASSPIRWATNEKLFF. In DNA, the CDR3 is TGTGCCAGCAGCCCAATACGCTGGGCGACTAATGAAAAACTGTTTTTT.

Points on this clone: Other DNA sequences in this sample translate to the same CDR3. This chain uses TRBV7-9 with TRBJ1-1; a possible D gene is TRBD1 (6 bases). CDR3 length: 14 amino acids. Germline V gene sequence: CDR1 SEHNR, CDR2 FQNEAQ (reference sequence). Trimming took off 5 bases at V and 0 bases at J, with 10 bases between the two ends. The CDR3, as DNA: TGTGCCAGCAGCCCTACAGGGTTGAACACTGAAGCTTTCTTT. This translates into CASSPTGLNTEAFF. The variable domain in full, completed from reference TRBV7-9 and TRBJ1-1, reads DTGVSQNPRHKITKRGQNVTFRCDPISEHNRLYWYRQTLGQGPEFLTYFQNEAQLEKSRLLSDRFSAERPKGSFSTLEIQRTEQGDSAMYLCASSPTGLNTEAFFGQGTRLTVV.

The rearrangement uses TRBV4-3 and TRBJ2-1; a weak D match, TRBD2 (6 bases). The CDR3 covers 15 residues. Germline values: CDR1 LGHNA, CDR2 YSLEER. Trimming left V 1 base short and J 3 bases short, with 10 bases between. The CDR3 DNA is TGCGCCAGCAGCCAAGCGGGGGACTTCTACAATGAGCAGTTCTTC. This encodes CASSQAGDFYNEQFF.

This chain uses TRBV4-1 with TRBJ2-3; TRBD2 agrees at 13 bases. Per the germline V gene, CDR1 is MGHRA and CDR2 is YSYEKL. The trim removed 4 bases at V and 1 base at J, leaving 11 bases unmatched. This CDR3 contains 19 residues. Here the CDR3 reads CASSRSSTSGRWGTDTQYF. CDR3 DNA: TGCGCCAGCAGCCGGTCTTCGACTAGCGGGAGGTGGGGCACAGATACGCAGTATTTT.

The rearrangement joins TRBV18 to TRBJ2-1; 9 bases are a match to TRBD2. The V gene end was trimmed by 5 bases and the J gene end by 7 bases; junction bases not matched to a gene: 9. Germline assignment: CDR1 KGHSH and CDR2 LQKENI. The CDR3 is 15 residues long. The CDR3 protein is CASSNAGTSSNEQFF. CDR3 DNA sequence: TGTGCCAGCTCAAATGCCGGGACTAGCAGTAATGAGCAGTTCTTC. Together with reference TRBV18 and TRBJ2-1, the CDR3 gives the full variable domain: NAGVMQNPRHLVRRRGQEARLRCSPMKGHSHVYWYRQLPEEGLKFMVYLQKENIIDESGMPKERFSAEFPKEGPSILRIQQVVRGDSAAYFCASSNAGTSSNEQFFGPGTRLTVL.

In its sample, this clone was seen a few times. The chain joins TRBV19 to TRBJ2-7; 10 nucleotides match TRBD2. Germline CDR1 and CDR2: LNHDA and SQIVND (reference sequence). The CDR3 runs to 15 residues. V was clipped by 6 bases and J by 2 bases; unmatched bases: 7. CDR3 in DNA: TGTGCCAGTAGGGAAGGACTAGCGGTAACCTACGAGCAGTACTTC. Translated, it gives CASREGLAVTYEQYF.

V gene TRBV19 combines with J gene TRBJ1-2; 12 positions match TRBD1. Trimming at V came to 5 bases and at J to 4 bases, leaving 8 bases not matched to a gene. The CDR3 sequence is 16 residues long. CDR1 is LNHDA, CDR2 SQIVND, per germline (reference sequence). CDR3 DNA sequence: TGTGCCAGTAGTGCCGCCGGGACAGGGGGCACCTATGGCTACACCTTC. The encoded protein is CASSAAGTGGTYGYTF.

The gene calls are TRBV2 and TRBJ2-7; 7 positions match TRBD1. Trimming at V came to 6 bases and at J to 1 base, leaving 9 bases not matched to a gene. Germline CDR1 and CDR2: SNHLY and FYNNEI. The CDR3 spans 15 residues. This CDR3 is CASRKIPGQSYEQYF. Written as DNA, the CDR3 is TGTGCCAGCAGGAAAATACCGGGACAGTCCTACGAGCAGTACTTC. Using reference TRBV2 and TRBJ2-7 for the parts outside the CDR3, the full variable domain is EPEVTQTPSHQVTQMGQEVILRCVPISNHLYFYWYRQILGQKVEFLVSFYNNEISEKSEIFDDQFSVERPDGSNFTLKIRSTKLEDSAMYFCASRKIPGQSYEQYFGPGTRLTVT.

This clone was counted a few times. The V call is TRBV25-1, the J call TRBJ2-3, with D perhaps TRBD1 (6 bases). Germline CDR1 is MGHDK and CDR2 is SYGVNS. Trimming took off 4 bases at V and 1 base at J, with 18 bases between the two ends. CDR3 length: 17 amino acids. CDR3 nucleotide sequence: TGTGCCAGCAGTGCCCATAAGGGGGTGGGGGGCACAGATACGCAGTATTTT. This sequence encodes CASSAHKGVGGTDTQYF.

This clone has more than one count but fewer than ten. Other DNA sequences within the sample encode an identical CDR3. The rearrangement links TRBV9 to TRBJ2-5; D gene uncertain. The V end was cut by 0 bases, the J end by 1 base, with 7 bases between. The CDR3 has 14 amino acids. CDR1 and CDR2 from the germline V gene are SGDLS and YYNGEE. Here the CDR3 reads CASSVASTQETQYF. CDR3 bases: TGTGCCAGCAGCGTAGCGTCTACCCAAGAGACCCAGTACTTC.